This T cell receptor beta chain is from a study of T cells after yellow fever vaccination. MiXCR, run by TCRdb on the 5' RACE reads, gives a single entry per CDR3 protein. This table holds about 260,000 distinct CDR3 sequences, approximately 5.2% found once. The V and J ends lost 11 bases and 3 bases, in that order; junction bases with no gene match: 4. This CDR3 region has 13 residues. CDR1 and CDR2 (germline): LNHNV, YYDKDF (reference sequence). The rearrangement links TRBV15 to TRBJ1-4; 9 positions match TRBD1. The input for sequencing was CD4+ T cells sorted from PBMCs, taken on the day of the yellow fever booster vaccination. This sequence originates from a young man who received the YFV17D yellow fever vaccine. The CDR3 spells CALRDRANEKLFF. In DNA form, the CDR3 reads TGTGCCCTCCGGGACAGGGCTAATGAAAAACTGTTTTTT.